This entry lists 21 T cell receptor beta chains sequenced from one sample in a study of cytomegalovirus exposure and HLA in healthy donors. Libraries were prepared by immunoSEQ multiplex PCR; TCRdb keeps only in-frame clonotypes and omits some of them. This table holds about 310,000 clones, roughly 88% found once. The sample was PBMCs. The receptors were sampled from a man aged 30-40 years in good health and CMV-seronegative.

This clone occurred a few times. As DNA, the CDR3 is TGTGCCAGCAGTAGAAAGATCGCCTACGAGCAGTACTTC. It specifies CASSRKIAYEQYF. The chain is built from TRBV5-5 and TRBJ2-7; D ambiguous. The V end was cut by 5 bases, the J end by 2 bases, with 11 bases between. The germline V gene encodes CDR1 SGHKS and CDR2 YYEKEE (reference sequence). The CDR3 length is 13 residues.

The V gene is TRBV7-2, the J gene TRBJ2-3; 13 bases align to TRBD2. The J segment lost 3 bases and the V segment lost 4 bases, leaving 10 bases of the junction unmatched. Germline V lookup: CDR1 SGHTA, CDR2 FQGNSA. There are 18 residues in the CDR3. The CDR3 DNA reads as TGTGCCAGCAGCTCCCGACTAGCGGGGGGCCGGAGGACAGATACGCAGTATTTT. Translated: CASSSRLAGGRRTDTQYF.

The chain recombines TRBV5-6 with TRBJ2-7, with TRBD2 as a possible D gene (5 bases). This CDR3 spans 14 amino acids. Germline loops: CDR1 SGHDT, CDR2 YYEEEE. The ends were cut back, 0 bases at V and 4 bases at J, with 11 bases in the middle. DNA for the CDR3: TGTGCCAGCAGCTTGGTGGACTCCCAATACGAGCAGTACTTC. Its translation is CASSLVDSQYEQYF.

The J gene is TRBJ2-1, the V gene TRBV13; D could derive from TRBD1 or TRBD2 (6 bases each). The CDR3 contains 13 residues. V was pared by 7 bases and J by 6 bases, with 13 bases between. The germline V gene has CDR1 PRHDT and CDR2 FYEKMQ (reference sequence). Here the CDR3 reads CASTLGGLNEQFF. In nucleotides, the CDR3 is TGTGCCAGCACGTTAGGGGGGCTCAATGAGCAGTTCTTC. Variable domain in full (rest from reference TRBV13 and TRBJ2-1): AAGVIQSPRHLIKEKRETATLKCYPIPRHDTVYWYQQGPGQDPQFLISFYEKMQSDKGSIPDRFSAQQFSDYHSELNMSSLELGDSALYFCASTLGGLNEQFFGPGTRLTVL.

V and J are TRBV5-6 and TRBJ1-1, with TRBD1 matching over 10 bases. The CDR3 has 14 residues. J gave up 11 bases and V 0 bases, and 7 bases lay outside the gene matches. Per germline, CDR1 SGHDT and CDR2 YYEEEE. This CDR3 is CASSLVGTGEKAFF. Written as DNA, the CDR3 is TGTGCCAGCAGCTTGGTAGGGACAGGGGAAAAGGCTTTCTTT.

In its sample, this clone was seen a few times. The chain couples TRBV30 to TRBJ1-2, with D hard to call. This CDR3 is 14 amino acids long. The V and J ends lost 4 bases and 0 bases respectively, with 12 bases between them. CDR1 is GTSNPN and CDR2 is SVGIG in the germline V gene (reference sequence). The CDR3 DNA follows: TGTGCCTGGATGGCCAACAATGCTAACTATGGCTACACCTTC. Protein product: CAWMANNANYGYTF.

The chain couples TRBV7-2 to TRBJ1-2; D possibly corresponds to TRBD1 (5 bases). Trimming took 4 bases from V and 7 from J, leaving 19 bases between them. CDR1 and CDR2 (germline): SGHTA, FQGNSA. The CDR3 has 15 amino acids. CDR3 protein: CASSSSQGGAGGYTF. The CDR3 DNA follows: TGTGCCAGCAGCTCTAGTCAAGGAGGGGCCGGTGGCTACACCTTC.

The CDR3 protein is CASSGTGANNEQFF. The DNA of the CDR3 is TGTGCCAGTAGCGGTACAGGGGCTAACAATGAGCAGTTCTTC. V is TRBV19 and J is TRBJ2-1, with 7 bases identical to TRBD1. The germline V gene encodes CDR1 LNHDA and CDR2 SQIVND (reference sequence). This CDR3 has 14 residues. With V trimmed by 6 bases and J by 5 bases, 7 bases remained unmatched.

The chain uses TRBV18 and TRBJ2-3, with D perhaps matching TRBD2 (5 bases). Germline V gene sequence: CDR1 KGHSH, CDR2 LQKENI. The CDR3 is 15 residues long. Trimming removed 3 bases at V and 5 bases at J, with 15 bases between. The CDR3 DNA is TGTGCCAGCTCACCTAGTGCGGGCATGTTAGATACGCAGTATTTT. It is translated as CASSPSAGMLDTQYF.

The count of this clone is one. The chain employs TRBV6-1 and TRBJ1-1; D is ambiguous. CDR1 MNHNS and CDR2 SASEGT come from the germline V gene. The CDR3 spans 15 residues. V shed 1 base and J shed 6 bases, with 15 bases lying between them. CDR3 coding DNA: TGTGCCAGCAGTGAAGGAGTCCCGGGGAGAGCTGAAGCTTTCTTT. It specifies CASSEGVPGRAEAFF.

The rearrangement links TRBV4-2 to TRBJ2-2; TRBD2 aligns across 10 bases. The V segment lost 6 bases and the J segment 5 bases; nucleotides outside the gene matches: 3. The CDR3 loop spans 14 amino acids. Germline CDR1 is LGHNA and CDR2 is YNFKEQ. The CDR3 DNA follows: TGTGCCAGCAGGAAGCGGGGGGGGACCGGGGAGCTGTTTTTT. This sequence encodes CASRKRGGTGELFF.

The chain recombines TRBV9 with TRBJ2-2; D might be TRBD2 (5 bases). The germline gives CDR1 SGDLS, CDR2 YYNGEE. CDR3 size: 22 residues. Trimming took 3 bases from V and 1 from J, leaving 31 bases between them. In DNA, the CDR3 is TGTGCCAGCAGCGGCGGCTTGGGCAGGAGGATTCAATCTATCTTGAACACCGGGGAGCTGTTTTTT. Residues: CASSGGLGRRIQSILNTGELFF.

This sequence joins TRBV6-5 and TRBJ1-4; D is possibly TRBD1 (6 bases). This CDR3 comprises 13 residues. With 4 bases removed from V and 5 bases from J, the gap between germline ends came to 8 bases. Germline-derived CDR1 and CDR2 are MNHEY and SVGAGI. The CDR3 spells CASSLGHNEKLFF. CDR3 coding DNA: TGTGCCAGCAGTTTGGGACACAATGAAAAACTGTTTTTT.

V gene TRBV4-3 combines with J gene TRBJ2-2; 11 nucleotides align to TRBD2. Trimming at V came to 0 bases and at J to 7 bases, leaving 10 bases not matched to a gene. This CDR3 comprises 18 residues. The germline V gene has CDR1 LGHNA and CDR2 YSLEER. CDR3 coding DNA: TGCGCCAGCAGCCAAGATGGAGTAGCGGGGGGGCCGGTCGGGGAGCTGTTTTTT. Its translation is CASSQDGVAGGPVGELFF.

This chain links TRBV19 with TRBJ1-2; D may be TRBD1 (6 bases). CDR1 is LNHDA and CDR2 is SQIVND in the germline V gene (reference sequence). V shed 1 base and J shed 7 bases, with 13 bases lying between them. The CDR3 contains 14 residues. The CDR3 here is CASSIAQGRPGYTF. CDR3 nucleotide sequence: TGTGCCAGTAGTATAGCCCAGGGGCGCCCTGGCTACACCTTC.

The chain employs TRBV18 and TRBJ1-1; 11 nucleotides line up with TRBD1. Looked up from germline, CDR1 is KGHSH and CDR2 is LQKENI. This CDR3 has 16 amino acids. Trimming took 4 bases from V and 3 from J; bases not matched to a gene: 7. This CDR3 is CASSRWDRGTDTEAFF. CDR3 DNA: TGTGCCAGCTCACGTTGGGACAGGGGGACGGACACTGAAGCTTTCTTT.

The rearrangement joins TRBV19 to TRBJ2-1; D is perhaps TRBD1 (8 bases). Germline V gives CDR1 LNHDA, CDR2 SQIVND (reference sequence). The CDR3 covers 14 residues. The V end was cut by 4 bases, the J end by 6 bases, with 13 bases between. CDR3 sequence reads: CASSTYRGGNEQFF. Written as DNA, the CDR3 is TGTGCCAGTAGTACGTACAGGGGGGGCAATGAGCAGTTCTTC.

The sample holds one count of this clone. The chain links TRBV27 to TRBJ1-5; no clear D gene. Trimming cost V 6 bases and J 5 bases, with 17 bases left between them. This CDR3 is 15 amino acids long. The germline V gene has CDR1 MNHEY and CDR2 SMNVEV (reference sequence). This chain's CDR3 is CASSTGSRADQPQHF. Here the CDR3 DNA reads TGTGCCAGCAGCACGGGTTCGAGAGCCGATCAGCCCCAGCATTTT.

The chain combines TRBV19 with TRBJ1-5; a weak D match, TRBD1 (5 bases). This CDR3 comprises 13 residues. Germline V gene sequence: CDR1 LNHDA, CDR2 SQIVND (reference sequence). The V end was cut by 3 bases, the J end by 7 bases, with 10 bases between. DNA of the CDR3: TGTGCCAGTAGTATCTTCCCAGGGCAGCCCCAGCATTTT. This sequence encodes CASSIFPGQPQHF.

This chain links TRBV6-4 with TRBJ1-1; 12 nucleotides align to TRBD1. Germline V gene lookup returns CDR1 MRHNA and CDR2 SNTAGT. The CDR3 runs to 15 residues. Trimming removed 5 bases from V and 1 base from J; junction bases left unmatched: 2. The CDR3 region has the DNA TGTGCCAGCAGTAGGGACAGGGGGCCGAACACTGAAGCTTTCTTT. It codes for CASSRDRGPNTEAFF.

V is TRBV7-9 and J is TRBJ1-4, with D possibly TRBD1 on 5 matching bases. Per the germline V gene, CDR1 is SEHNR and CDR2 is FQNEAQ (reference sequence). The CDR3 runs 14 residues. V dropped 6 bases and J dropped 7 bases, with 15 bases sitting between them. CDR3 nucleotides: TGTGCCAGCAGTCCCGGACATCTGACTGAAAAACTGTTTTTT. Protein sequence: CASSPGHLTEKLFF.